Below are 20 T cell receptor beta chains sequenced from a single sample in a study of control samples from healthy donors and cancer patients. Measured with immunoSEQ multiplex PCR; TCRdb has only the in-frame clones, and not every one. Seen here are over 60,000 clones, roughly 90% observed once, and the top ten hold roughly 2%. The sequenced sample consisted of PBMCs. These receptors all stem from a woman aged 55-69 years with head and neck cancer.

V and J are TRBV11-3 and TRBJ2-3; 8 nucleotides line up with TRBD2. V lost 1 base to trimming and J lost 1 base; unmatched junction nucleotides: 4. CDR1 is SGHNT, CDR2 YENEEA, per germline. The CDR3 is 16 residues long. Here the CDR3 reads CASSLGDGGGTDTQYF. The CDR3, as DNA: TGTGCCAGCAGCTTAGGTGACGGGGGGGGCACAGATACGCAGTATTTT. Full variable domain (missing parts from reference TRBV11-3 and TRBJ2-3): EAGVVQSPRYKIIEKKQPVAFWCNPISGHNTLYWYLQNLGQGPELLIRYENEEAVDDSQLPKDRFSAERLKGVDSTLKIQPAELGDSAVYLCASSLGDGGGTDTQYFGPGTRLTVL.

This chain links TRBV18 with TRBJ2-3, with TRBD2 as a possible D gene (5 bases). V lost 1 base, J lost 2 bases, and 13 bases lay in between. The CDR3 runs to 16 residues. Per germline, CDR1 KGHSH and CDR2 LQKENI. CDR3 loop: CASSPRESPYTDTQYF. For the CDR3, the DNA is TGTGCCAGCTCACCACGGGAGTCGCCATACACAGATACGCAGTATTTT.

The J gene is TRBJ2-1, the V gene TRBV24-1; 7 bases agree with TRBD2. The CDR3 consists of 15 residues. The germline V gene has CDR1 KGHDR and CDR2 SFDVKD. V was pared by 2 bases and J by 9 bases, with 9 bases of the junction left unmatched. The CDR3 protein is CATSDSSGRVGEQFF. CDR3 sequence (DNA): TGTGCCACCAGTGATTCTAGCGGCCGAGTAGGTGAGCAGTTCTTC.

The gene calls are TRBV30 and TRBJ2-1; D gene unclear. The ends were cut back, 0 bases at V and 7 bases at J, with 10 bases in the middle. Per germline, CDR1 GTSNPN and CDR2 SVGIG (reference sequence). The CDR3 is 13 residues long. In DNA form, the CDR3 reads TGTGCCTGGAGTGTCGGATGGGGAAATGAGCAGTTCTTC. It codes for CAWSVGWGNEQFF.

This clone was counted once. Written as DNA, the CDR3 is TGTGCCAGCAGCCTAAGCGGGACCCAATACAATGAGCAGTTCTTC. This translates into CASSLSGTQYNEQFF. V and J are TRBV28 and TRBJ2-1; 7 nucleotides align to TRBD2. CDR1 is MDHEN and CDR2 is SYDVKM in the germline V gene. V lost 6 bases, J lost 4 bases, and 9 bases stayed unmatched. This CDR3 comprises 15 residues.

The V gene is TRBV9, the J gene TRBJ2-5, with 9 nucleotides matching TRBD2. With V trimmed by 3 bases and J by 3 bases, 3 bases remained unmatched. The CDR3 runs to 14 residues. Germline-derived CDR1 and CDR2 are SGDLS and YYNGEE. The chain's CDR3 is CASSGGRAKETQYF. The CDR3 DNA reads as TGTGCCAGCAGCGGCGGGAGGGCCAAAGAGACCCAGTACTTC.

CDR3 sequence (DNA): TGTGCCAGCAGCTTATCAACTGGGGCCCAAGAGACCCAGTACTTC. It yields the protein CASSLSTGAQETQYF. The V gene is TRBV7-9, the J gene TRBJ2-5; D possibly corresponds to TRBD1 (5 bases). Germline loops: CDR1 SEHNR, CDR2 FQNEAQ (reference sequence). V gave up 2 bases and J gave up 1 base, with 11 bases separating them. The CDR3 is 15 amino acids.

V and J are TRBV30 and TRBJ1-4; D is possibly TRBD1 (5 bases). Germline-derived CDR1 and CDR2 are GTSNPN and SVGIG (reference sequence). The CDR3 spans 14 residues. Deletions cut 3 bases from V and 0 bases from J, with 8 bases between. The CDR3 sequence is CAWRQASTNEKLFF. The CDR3 DNA is TGTGCCTGGAGACAGGCCTCAACTAATGAAAAACTGTTTTTT.

In its sample, this clone was seen a few times. V and J are TRBV19 and TRBJ2-3; D is undetermined. V lost 7 bases and J lost 0, with 8 bases in between. The germline CDR1 and CDR2 sequences are LNHDA and SQIVND (reference sequence). CDR3 length equals 13 residues. The CDR3 spells CASTRSSTDTQYF. CDR3 DNA: TGTGCCAGTACACGGTCTAGCACAGATACGCAGTATTTT.

The chain joins TRBV15 to TRBJ2-7; TRBD1 or TRBD2 may be the D gene (7 bases each). In germline, CDR1 is LNHNV, CDR2 YYDKDF (reference sequence). Trimming took 5 bases from V and 2 from J, leaving 19 bases between them. CDR3 length: 16 residues. CDR3 DNA sequence: TGTGCCACCAGCGGGGGGGACAGAATTTTAACCTACGAGCAGTACTTC. This encodes CATSGGDRILTYEQYF.

V is TRBV19 and J is TRBJ1-2; D may be TRBD1 (6 bases). CDR3 length: 14 residues. V gave up 5 bases and J gave up 7 bases, with 17 bases separating them. Germline V gene lookup returns CDR1 LNHDA and CDR2 SQIVND (reference sequence). As DNA, the CDR3 is TGTGCCAGTAGTGGGGGGGCGGTGAACCCTGGCTACACCTTC. Its translation is CASSGGAVNPGYTF.

The rearrangement links TRBV5-1 to TRBJ2-7; D remains ambiguous. CDR1 and CDR2 (germline): SGHRS, YFSETQ. The CDR3 spans 15 residues. V was cut by 0 bases and J by 4 bases, with 14 bases left in between. The CDR3 loop is CASSLGTEDLYEQYF. The CDR3 bases are TGCGCCAGCAGCTTGGGAACCGAAGATCTATACGAGCAGTACTTC.

The chain combines TRBV6-5 with TRBJ2-7; no clear D gene. The germline CDR1 and CDR2 sequences are MNHEY and SVGAGI. This CDR3 spans 14 amino acids. Trimming stripped 7 bases from V and 2 bases from J, with 15 bases between. The CDR3 region is CASIARVGPYEQYF. As DNA, the CDR3 is TGTGCCAGCATCGCTAGGGTAGGGCCCTACGAGCAGTACTTC.

This clone was observed a few times. The gene calls are TRBV6-2 or TRBV6-3 and TRBJ2-7; D gene uncertain. The CDR3 is 15 amino acids. Trimming cost V 2 bases and J 8 bases, with 19 bases left between them. Germline loops: CDR1 MNHEY, CDR2 SVGEGT. The CDR3 DNA sequence: TGTGCCAGCAGTTACGCCCCAGCCACCTTTATGCAGCAGTACTTC. Its translation: CASSYAPATFMQQYF.

The chain carries TRBV2 and TRBJ1-5; a weak D match, TRBD1 (6 bases). The CDR3 extends over 15 amino acids. V was pared by 4 bases and J by 6 bases, with 16 bases between. CDR1 and CDR2 from the germline V gene are SNHLY and FYNNEI. The CDR3 bases are TGTGCCAGCAGTGGCTCCAGGGGAGTCAGTCAGCCCCAGCATTTT. It codes for CASSGSRGVSQPQHF.

V and J are TRBV14 and TRBJ2-3; D may be TRBD2 (6 bases). CDR3 length: 15 residues. Germline CDR1 SGHDN, CDR2 FVKESK. The V end lost 8 bases, the J end lost 8 bases, and 23 bases lay between the germline ends. In nucleotides, the CDR3 is TGTGCCAGCGTTGGAGGAAGTTCCGGGACTGGTACGCAGTATTTT. The encoded protein is CASVGGSSGTGTQYF.

V gene TRBV3-1 (or the pseudogene TRBV3-2) combines with J gene TRBJ1-1; no reliable D call. Germline values: CDR1 LGHDT, CDR2 YNNKEL (reference sequence). V was shortened by 1 base and J by 11 bases, with 14 bases between the two germline ends. CDR3 length: 13 amino acids. The CDR3 loop reads CASSQASTRTAFF. DNA for the CDR3: TGTGCCAGCAGCCAAGCCTCCACCAGGACGGCTTTCTTT.

The J gene is TRBJ2-7, the V gene TRBV10-2; 10 bases agree with TRBD2. CDR3 size: 14 residues. The V gene's germline CDR1 is WSHSY and CDR2 SAAADI. V was clipped by 3 bases and J by 4 bases; unmatched bases: 3. CDR3 region: CASSEPSGSYEQYF. In DNA form, the CDR3 reads TGCGCCAGCAGTGAACCTAGCGGGAGTTACGAGCAGTACTTC.

This chain joins TRBV29-1 and TRBJ1-1, with 11 bases lining up with TRBD1. This CDR3 contains 16 residues. The germline CDR1 and CDR2 sequences are SQVTM and ANQGSEA. The V gene end was trimmed by 4 bases and the J gene end by 5 bases; junction bases not matched to a gene: 12. CDR3 DNA sequence: TGCAGCGTTGTAAACTTCACGGGACAGGGGGGAACTGAAGCTTTCTTT. Translating gives CSVVNFTGQGGTEAFF. Combining the CDR3 with reference TRBV29-1 and TRBJ1-1 gives the whole variable domain SAVISQKPSRDICQRGTSLTIQCQVDSQVTMMFWYRQQPGQSLTLIATANQGSEATYESGFVIDKFPISRPNLTFSTLTVSNMSPEDSSIYLCSVVNFTGQGGTEAFFGQGTRLTVV.

This chain links TRBV5-4 with TRBJ2-3, with a weak D call TRBD2 (6 bases). CDR3 length: 16 amino acids. Germline CDR1 is SGHNT and CDR2 is YYREEE (reference sequence). V lost 4 bases and J 6 bases, leaving 21 bases between the germline ends. The CDR3 DNA reads TGTGCCAGCAGCGGGGGGTTAATGTCAAGAGGGGATACGCAGTATTTT. Amino acid sequence: CASSGGLMSRGDTQYF.